One and the same sample provided the 31 T cell receptor beta chains below, sequenced in a study of post-analysis software for immune sequencing data. Whole-study results and caveats: The study found TRBV5-6, TRBV5-1 and TRBV20-1 among several TRBV segments more frequent in patients than controls.

The library was made from cDNA and included unique molecular identifiers. Via MiXCR, TCRdb re-called the PCR reads, giving one row per CDR3 protein. Among roughly 650,000 distinct CDR3 sequences, approximately 60% were seen once, and the ten largest hold roughly 12%. Their recognized antigens are unknown. What was sequenced was blood. Source of these receptors: a girl under 10 years old with multiple sclerosis.

The rearrangement links TRBV29-1 to TRBJ1-2; a weak D match, TRBD1 (5 bases). The CDR3 is made up of 13 amino acids. V was cut by 1 base and J by 3 bases, with 9 bases left in between. Germline CDR1 reads SQVTM; CDR2 reads ANQGSEA. The CDR3 is CSVEAGTYYGYTF. The CDR3 coding sequence is TGCAGCGTTGAAGCAGGGACCTACTATGGCTACACCTTC.

The chain has TRBV6-4 and TRBJ1-2; D unclear. The CDR3 spans 15 residues. Trimming took 4 bases from V and 3 from J, leaving 15 bases between them. Germline CDR1 is MRHNA and CDR2 is SNTAGT. The CDR3 spells CASSGPKFLDYGYTF. DNA for the CDR3: TGTGCCAGCAGTGGGCCTAAATTCCTAGACTATGGCTACACCTTC.

In its sample, this clonotype was seen a few times. This chain links TRBV2 with TRBJ1-5; D remains ambiguous. V lost 7 bases, J lost 1 base, and 14 bases lay in between. The germline CDR1 and CDR2 sequences are SNHLY and FYNNEI. The CDR3 sequence is 15 residues long. The CDR3, as DNA: TGTGCCAGCACCTCTGAAGGGTTCAGCAATCAGCCCCAGCATTTT. Encoded protein: CASTSEGFSNQPQHF.

This clonotype was counted at least ten times. This sequence joins TRBV27 and TRBJ2-1; 10 bases match TRBD1. There are 13 residues in the CDR3. The germline V gene encodes CDR1 MNHEY and CDR2 SMNVEV (reference sequence). Trimming took 4 bases from V and 6 from J; bases not matched to a gene: 0. The CDR3 nucleotides read TGTGCCAGCAGTTGGACAGGGGGCAATGAGCAGTTCTTC. Translation: CASSWTGGNEQFF.

Of note for this clonotype: At one of its ends the junction is not consistent with the germline gene, which may arise from a read error. The chain couples TRBV6-1 to TRBJ2-1, with a possible D match to TRBD1 (5 bases). Germline CDR1 and CDR2: MNHNS and SASEGT. The CDR3 spans 14 residues. Here the CDR3 reads CASREGAGNNEQFF. The CDR3 DNA follows: TGTGCCAGCAGGGAAGGGGCAGGGAACAATGAGCAGTTCTTC.

The chain links TRBV12-3 or TRBV12-4 to TRBJ2-1; 7 nucleotides align to TRBD2. The CDR3 is 14 amino acids. Germline trimming cut 7 bases from V and 5 bases from J; bases unmatched to any gene: 8. The CDR3 is CASTLGGTNNEQFF. CDR3 DNA: TGTGCCAGCACCCTGGGGGGGACTAACAATGAGCAGTTCTTC.

To note about this clonotype: As the CDR3 is not closed by the conserved phenylalanine or tryptophan, this likely results from a read error. The J gene is TRBJ2-6, the V gene TRBV27; D is unresolved. Germline CDR1 reads MNHEY; CDR2 reads SMNVEV (reference sequence). V lost 2 bases and J 4 bases, leaving 9 bases between the germline ends. This CDR3 is 15 amino acids long. The CDR3 nucleotides are TGTGCCAGCAGTTTACGGAGATCCGGGGCCAACGTCCTGACTTGC. Protein product: CASSLRRSGANVLTC.

The chain couples TRBV7-8 to TRBJ2-1; 12 nucleotides agree with TRBD2. The V gene end was trimmed by 6 bases and the J gene end by 3 bases; junction bases not matched to a gene: 9. Germline CDR1 is SGHVS and CDR2 is FQNEAQ. This CDR3 contains 17 residues. For the CDR3, the DNA is TGTGCCAGCAGTCCCAGACTAGCGGGAGACGTCTACAATGAGCAGTTCTTC. Translation: CASSPRLAGDVYNEQFF. The entire variable domain, with the rest obtained from reference TRBV7-8 and TRBJ2-1, is as follows: GAGVSQSPRYKVAKRGQDVALRCDPISGHVSLFWYQQALGQGPEFLTYFQNEAQLDKSGLPSDRFFAERPEGSVSTLKIQRTQQEDSAVYLCASSPRLAGDVYNEQFFGPGTRLTVL.

The rearrangement uses TRBV28 and TRBJ2-5; D remains unclear. TRBJ2-7 explains the end of the DNA better; the J call may be wrong. CDR1 is MDHEN, CDR2 SYDVKM, per germline. The CDR3 sequence is 12 residues long. CDR3 bases: TGTGCCAGCAGACCCGACAATCACGAGCAGTACTTC. Its protein product is CASRPDNHEQYF.

The genes are TRBV7-2 and TRBJ1-1; D is undetermined. Between the trimmed V and J ends, which lost 5 bases and 8 bases, there was a span of 12 bases. Germline V gene lookup returns CDR1 SGHTA and CDR2 FQGNSA. The CDR3 runs to 12 residues. The CDR3 DNA reads as TGTGCCAGCAGCCGGACTGCTCACGAAGCTTTCTTT. It is translated as CASSRTAHEAFF.

This clonotype was seen only a few times. The gene calls are TRBV11-2 and TRBJ2-1; D remains unclear. With 5 bases removed from V and 6 bases from J, the gap between germline ends came to 20 bases. There are 16 residues in the CDR3. Germline V gene data show CDR1 as SGHAT and CDR2 as FQNNGV. The CDR3 DNA follows: TGTGCCAGCAGCCCGTTGACTCGGATCGGCATCAATGAGCAGTTCTTC. It is translated as CASSPLTRIGINEQFF.

On this clonotype itself: Germline and junction disagree at one end, which may indicate a read error. The chain combines TRBV29-1 with TRBJ2-1; no clear D gene. The CDR3 is made up of 13 amino acids. The germline CDR1 and CDR2 sequences are SQVTM and ANQGSEA. CDR3 region: CSVSNALYNEQFF. CDR3 sequence (DNA): TGCAGCGTCAGCAACGCCTTATACAACGAGCAGTTCTTC.

The chain uses TRBV29-1 and TRBJ1-2, with D possibly matching TRBD1 (5 bases). CDR1 and CDR2 (germline): SQVTM, ANQGSEA. The V and J ends lost 4 bases and 3 bases respectively, with 15 bases between them. This CDR3 spans 14 amino acids. This CDR3 reads CSVGRPDSDYGYTF. CDR3 nucleotides: TGCAGCGTTGGAAGACCCGACAGTGACTATGGCTACACCTTC.

This chain uses TRBV20-1 with TRBJ1-1; a weak D match, TRBD1 (6 bases). This CDR3 has 14 amino acids. Trimming pared 6 bases from V and 0 bases from J, leaving 14 bases between. Germline CDR1 reads DFQATT; CDR2 reads SNEGSKA (reference sequence). The DNA of the CDR3 is TGCAGTGCCCACAGGGTTATCATGAACACTGAAGCTTTCTTT. This sequence encodes CSAHRVIMNTEAFF.

The V call is TRBV6-2 or TRBV6-3, the J call TRBJ2-6; D remains ambiguous. V dropped 3 bases and J dropped 1 base, with 13 bases sitting between them. The CDR3 sequence is 17 residues long. Germline CDR1 is MNHEY and CDR2 is SVGEGT. As DNA, the CDR3 is TGTGCCAGCAGTTATTCTCCGAATCCTTCTGGGGCCAACGTCCTGACTTTC. Residues: CASSYSPNPSGANVLTF.

This clonotype was counted a single time. Because it lacks the conserved phenylalanine or tryptophan at the end, this CDR3 is likely a read error. This sequence joins TRBV7-9 and TRBJ2-1; unclear D gene. The CDR3 runs to 11 residues. V lost 6 bases and J lost 8, with 8 bases in between. Germline assignment: CDR1 SEHNR and CDR2 FQNEAQ (reference sequence). DNA of the CDR3: TGTGCCAGCAGTGTGTATGATGAGCAGTTCGTC. It translates to CASSVYDEQFV.

This clonotype was detected a few times. The V and J genes are TRBV11-3 and TRBJ2-7, with 12 bases aligning to TRBD2. Germline V lookup: CDR1 SGHNT, CDR2 YENEEA. V lost 1 base and J lost 5; bases outside the gene matches: 6. The CDR3 extends over 16 amino acids. This CDR3 reads CASSLAASGRADEQYF. In DNA form, the CDR3 reads TGTGCCAGCAGCTTAGCTGCTAGCGGGAGGGCCGACGAGCAGTACTTC.

This rearrangement joins TRBV7-9 to TRBJ2-1; no clear D gene. V was shortened by 1 base and J by 4 bases, with 5 bases between the two germline ends. This CDR3 is 13 amino acids long. Germline CDR1 reads SEHNR; CDR2 reads FQNEAQ (reference sequence). The CDR3 is CASSLVEYNEQFF. The DNA of the CDR3 is TGTGCCAGCAGCTTAGTTGAGTACAATGAGCAGTTCTTC.

In its sample, this clonotype was seen once. This chain links TRBV29-1 with TRBJ1-1; D is undetermined. V was shortened by 6 bases and J by 6 bases, with 11 bases between the two germline ends. The CDR3 runs to 11 residues. CDR1 is SQVTM and CDR2 is ANQGSEA in the germline V gene. Here the CDR3 reads CSVAGEAEAFF. The CDR3 DNA is TGCAGCGTGGCCGGGGAGGCTGAAGCTTTCTTT.

The rearrangement links TRBV7-3 to TRBJ2-7, with D perhaps TRBD2 (5 bases). This CDR3 comprises 13 residues. Deletions cut 2 bases from V and 5 bases from J, with 10 bases between. CDR1 is SGHTA, CDR2 FQGTGA, per germline. The CDR3 sequence: CASSLRDKDEQYF. CDR3 nucleotides: TGTGCCAGCAGCTTACGGGATAAGGACGAGCAGTACTTC.

The V gene is TRBV29-1, the J gene TRBJ2-1, with 7 nucleotides matching TRBD2. Germline V gene lookup returns CDR1 SQVTM and CDR2 ANQGSEA. V lost 2 bases, J lost 0 bases, and 4 bases stayed unmatched. The CDR3 length is 15 residues. CDR3 amino acids: CSVEFRGGSYNEQFF. The DNA of the CDR3 is TGCAGCGTTGAATTTCGCGGGGGCTCCTACAATGAGCAGTTCTTC.

This clonotype was seen once. The gene calls are TRBV7-6 and TRBJ1-1; D remains ambiguous. The CDR3 covers 15 residues. Germline V gene sequence: CDR1 SGHVS, CDR2 FNYEAQ. V lost 4 bases and J 0 bases, leaving 12 bases between the germline ends. The DNA for the CDR3 is TGTGCCAGCAGCTGGACGGAAAACATGAACACTGAAGCTTTCTTT. It specifies CASSWTENMNTEAFF.

V gene TRBV12-3 or TRBV12-4 combines with J gene TRBJ1-5; perhaps TRBD1 as D (5 bases). This CDR3 contains 15 residues. Trimming took 2 bases from V and 3 from J, leaving 11 bases between them. In DNA, the CDR3 is TGTGCCAGCAGTTTAACAGGACTTCTCAATCAGCCCCAGCATTTT. Encoded protein: CASSLTGLLNQPQHF.

The chain is built from TRBV29-1 and TRBJ1-1; no reliable D call. The CDR3 covers 12 residues. Germline CDR1 reads SQVTM; CDR2 reads ANQGSEA. V was pared by 8 bases and J by 1 base, with 11 bases between. CDR3 bases: TGCAGCATCGGGCAGCAGAACACTGAAGCTTTCTTT. Translated, it gives CSIGQQNTEAFF.

This clonotype was detected only a few times. The chain links TRBV5-1 to TRBJ2-1; 9 positions match TRBD1. The germline gives CDR1 SGHRS, CDR2 YFSETQ. V trimming: 2 bases; J trimming: 7 bases; junction bases outside the gene matches: 1. The CDR3 is made up of 13 amino acids. CDR3 residues: CASSLGQGNEQFF. CDR3 in DNA: TGCGCCAGCAGCTTAGGACAGGGGAATGAGCAGTTCTTC.

The chain is built from TRBV6-1 and TRBJ2-5, with D perhaps matching TRBD2 (5 bases). The germline V gene has CDR1 MNHNS and CDR2 SASEGT. The CDR3 has 16 amino acids. V shed 1 base and J shed 2 bases, with 14 bases lying between them. CDR3 bases: TGTGCCAGCAGTGAAGAAGTTGCAGGACTGCAAGAGACCCAGTACTTC. Translation gives CASSEEVAGLQETQYF.

The chain links TRBV5-1 to TRBJ2-1; TRBD1 is a possible D gene (6 bases). The germline V and J ends were trimmed by 7 bases and 6 bases, with 20 bases remaining between them. CDR3 length: 15 residues. Germline values: CDR1 SGHRS, CDR2 YFSETQ. The CDR3 DNA sequence: TGCGCCAGCGGTAAAAACGCGGACAGAATCAATGAGCAGTTCTTC. Translated: CASGKNADRINEQFF.

The V and J genes are TRBV12-3 or TRBV12-4 and TRBJ2-1; maybe TRBD1 (6 bases). The CDR3 covers 14 residues. V was shortened by 11 bases and J by 2 bases, with 16 bases between the two germline ends. CDR3 coding DNA: TGTGCCTCCCGTGGCAGGGGACCCTACAATGAGCAGTTCTTC. Translating it yields CASRGRGPYNEQFF.

The V and J genes are TRBV15 and TRBJ2-6; D gene unclear. This CDR3 spans 17 amino acids. Germline V gene sequence: CDR1 LNHNV, CDR2 YYDKDF (reference sequence). V lost 8 bases and J 0 bases, leaving 17 bases between the germline ends. CDR3 in amino acids: CATGFLIGVSGANVLTF. The CDR3 nucleotides read TGTGCCACCGGGTTCTTGATTGGGGTCTCTGGGGCCAACGTCCTGACTTTC.

This clonotype was observed once. V usage is TRBV28 and J usage is TRBJ2-5, with a tentative D call TRBD1 (6 bases). The germline V gene encodes CDR1 MDHEN and CDR2 SYDVKM. Trimming cost V 2 bases and J 4 bases, with 11 bases left between them. The CDR3 loop spans 14 amino acids. CDR3 DNA: TGTGCCAGCAGTTTAAGGACAGCAGTAGAGACCCAGTACTTC. Translating gives CASSLRTAVETQYF.

The rearrangement uses TRBV9 and TRBJ2-3; possible D gene TRBD1, 6 bases. Germline CDR1 SGDLS, CDR2 YYNGEE. The CDR3 consists of 15 residues. The V end was cut by 0 bases, the J end by 0 bases, with 8 bases between. DNA for the CDR3: TGTGCCAGCAGCGTAGGAGGACAGAGCACAGATACGCAGTATTTT. Its translation: CASSVGGQSTDTQYF.